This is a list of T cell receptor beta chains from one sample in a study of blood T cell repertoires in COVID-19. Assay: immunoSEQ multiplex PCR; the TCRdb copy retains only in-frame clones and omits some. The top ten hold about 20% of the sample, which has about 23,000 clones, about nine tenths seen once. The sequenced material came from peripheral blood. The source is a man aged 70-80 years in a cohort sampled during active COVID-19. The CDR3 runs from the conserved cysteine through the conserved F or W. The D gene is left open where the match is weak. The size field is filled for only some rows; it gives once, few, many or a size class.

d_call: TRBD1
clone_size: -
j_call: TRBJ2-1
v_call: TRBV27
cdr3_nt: TGTGCCAGCAGTCTTAGTGGCTACAGGGGCAATGAGCAGTTCTTC
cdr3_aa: CASSLSGYRGNEQFF

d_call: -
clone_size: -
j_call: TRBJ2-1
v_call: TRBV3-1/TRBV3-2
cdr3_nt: TGTGCCAGCAGCCGGGTGCGAGGGGGGGGGAACAGTGAGCAGTTCTTC
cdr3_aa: CASSRVRGGGNSEQFF

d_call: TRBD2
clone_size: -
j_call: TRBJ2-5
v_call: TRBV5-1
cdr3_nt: TGCGCCAGCAGCACCGGGACTAGCGGGAGAGAGACCCAGTACTTC
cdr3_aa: CASSTGTSGRETQYF

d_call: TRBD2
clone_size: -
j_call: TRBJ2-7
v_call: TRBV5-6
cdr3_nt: TGTGCCAGCAGCTTGGGGCCCCCCCCTAGCGGGAGTTCCTACGAGCAGTACTTC
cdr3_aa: CASSLGPPPSGSSYEQYF

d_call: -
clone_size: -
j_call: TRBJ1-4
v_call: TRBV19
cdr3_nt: TGTGCCAGTAAACCAACTACAACTAATGAAAAACTGTTTTTT
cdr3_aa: CASKPTTTNEKLFF

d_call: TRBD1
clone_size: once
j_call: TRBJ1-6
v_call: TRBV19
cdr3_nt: TGTGCCAGTAGAGATGGGGGGACAGGGCCTGGAAATTCACCCCTCCACTTT
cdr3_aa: CASRDGGTGPGNSPLHF

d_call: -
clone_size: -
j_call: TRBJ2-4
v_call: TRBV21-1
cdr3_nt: TGTGCCAGCAGCAAAGGCCGGACTAGCGCCAAAAACATTCAGTACTTC
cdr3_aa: CASSKGRTSAKNIQYF

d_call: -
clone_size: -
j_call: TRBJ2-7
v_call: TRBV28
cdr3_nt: TGTGCCAGCAGTTTGGGTAGGGGGTACGAGCAGTACTTC
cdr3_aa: CASSLGRGYEQYF

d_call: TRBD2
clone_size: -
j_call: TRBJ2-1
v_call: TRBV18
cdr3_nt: TGTGCCAGCTCACCACTAGCGGGAGGTTCCGATGAGCAGTTCTTC
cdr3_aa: CASSPLAGGSDEQFF

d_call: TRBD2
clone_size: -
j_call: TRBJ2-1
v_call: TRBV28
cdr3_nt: TGTGCCAGCCTTCTTGGGGGAGGGTCGTGGAATGAGCAGTTCTTC
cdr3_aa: CASLLGGGSWNEQFF

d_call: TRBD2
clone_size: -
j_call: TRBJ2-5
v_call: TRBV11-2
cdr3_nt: TGTGCCAGCAGCTTATCTACTAGCGGAGGACAAGAGACCCAGTACTTC
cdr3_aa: CASSLSTSGGQETQYF

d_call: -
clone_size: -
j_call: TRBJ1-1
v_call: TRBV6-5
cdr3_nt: TGTGCCAGCAGAGGACGCCGGGAGCCGGAAGCTTTCTTT
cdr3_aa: CASRGRREPEAFF

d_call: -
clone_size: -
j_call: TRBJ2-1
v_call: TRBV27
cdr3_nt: TGTGCCAGCAGATCCGGGTCCCGGGGCTCCTACAATGAGCAGTTCTTC
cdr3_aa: CASRSGSRGSYNEQFF

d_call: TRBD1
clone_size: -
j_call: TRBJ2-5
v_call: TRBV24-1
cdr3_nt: TGTGCCAGGGGACAGGGAAGAGAGACCCAGTACTTC
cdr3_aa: CARGQGRETQYF

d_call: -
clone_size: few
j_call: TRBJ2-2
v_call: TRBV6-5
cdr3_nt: TGTGCCAGCAGTTACTCGAGGGCAGGGGGGTTCGGGGAGCTGTTTTTT
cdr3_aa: CASSYSRAGGFGELFF

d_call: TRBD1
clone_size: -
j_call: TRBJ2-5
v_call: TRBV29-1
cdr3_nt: TGCAGCGTTACGACAGGGCACGAGACCCAGTACTTC
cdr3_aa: CSVTTGHETQYF

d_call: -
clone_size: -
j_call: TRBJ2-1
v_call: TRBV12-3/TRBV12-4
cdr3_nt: TGTGCCAGCAGCCTCCCCCCCAATGAGCAGTTCTTC
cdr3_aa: CASSLPPNEQFF

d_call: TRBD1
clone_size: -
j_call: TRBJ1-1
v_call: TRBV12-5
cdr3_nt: TGTGCTAGTGGTCCTGGGGACAGGAACACTGAAGCTTTCTTT
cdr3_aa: CASGPGDRNTEAFF

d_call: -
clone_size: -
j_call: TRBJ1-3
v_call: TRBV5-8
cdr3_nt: TGTGCCAGCAGCTACTGGTCCGGCTCTGGAAACACCATATATTTT
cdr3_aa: CASSYWSGSGNTIYF

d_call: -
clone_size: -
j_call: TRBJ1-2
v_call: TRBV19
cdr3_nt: TGTGCCAGTAGTATGGCAGATCGAGGCTACACCTTC
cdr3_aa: CASSMADRGYTF

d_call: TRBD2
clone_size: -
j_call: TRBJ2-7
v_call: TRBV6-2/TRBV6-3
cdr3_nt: TGTGCCAGCAGTTACTCGAGGGGACTAACCTACGAGCAGTACTTC
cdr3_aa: CASSYSRGLTYEQYF

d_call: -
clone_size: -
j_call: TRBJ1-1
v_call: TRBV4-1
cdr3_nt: TGCGCCAGCAGCCAACCGACAGGTGGCACTGAAGCTTTCTTT
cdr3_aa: CASSQPTGGTEAFF

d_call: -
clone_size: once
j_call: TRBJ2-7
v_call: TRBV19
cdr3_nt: TGTGCCAGTAGTGGAGGAGGGGGCCGCTACGAGCAGTACTTC
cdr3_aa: CASSGGGGRYEQYF

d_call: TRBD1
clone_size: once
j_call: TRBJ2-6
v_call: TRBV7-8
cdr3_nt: TGTGCCAGCAGCCGCGGACAGGGGGCCGGGGCCAACGTCCTGACTTTC
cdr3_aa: CASSRGQGAGANVLTF